Below, one T cell receptor beta chain is given with its context. The CDR3 length is 13 residues. Trimming cost V 4 bases and J 7 bases; bases outside gene matches: 5. The germline gives CDR1 SGHNT, CDR2 YYREEE (reference sequence). This table comes from immunoSEQ multiplex PCR, and its TCRdb copy is limited to in-frame clones, with some not included. This sample carries 70,000 or so clones, about nine tenths of them seen once, and the ten largest clones take under 6.5%. These data come from a study of blood T cell repertoires in COVID-19. Input material: peripheral blood. J is TRBJ2-7 and V is TRBV5-4; 10 bases are shared with TRBD2. The clonotype comes from a woman aged 18-29 years with acute or convalescent COVID-19. CDR3 DNA sequence: TGTGCCAGCAGCCTAGCGGGAGTTTCGGAGCAGTACTTC. Translating gives CASSLAGVSEQYF.